This paragraph covers one T cell receptor beta chain sequence. The data are from a study of blood T cell repertoires in COVID-19. Study summary: The samples span acute and convalescent COVID-19 from the United States, Italy and Spain. T cells, B-cell-depleted T cells, or PBMCs supplied cDNA or gDNA.

Trimming shortened V by 7 bases and J by 0 bases, and 7 bases separated the two germline ends. This CDR3 has 13 amino acids. Measured with immunoSEQ multiplex PCR; TCRdb has only the in-frame clones, and not every one. The sample records some 330,000 clones, approximately 84% being singletons. This sequence joins TRBV12-3 or TRBV12-4 and TRBJ2-1; the D gene is possibly TRBD2 (5 bases). Source material: PBMCs or T cells enriched from blood (not recorded which). This receptor was identified in a man aged 25 to 40 who had recovered from COVID-19. The CDR3 sequence: CASTRGSYNEQFF. DNA of the CDR3: TGTGCCAGCACCCGGGGCTCCTACAATGAGCAGTTCTTC.